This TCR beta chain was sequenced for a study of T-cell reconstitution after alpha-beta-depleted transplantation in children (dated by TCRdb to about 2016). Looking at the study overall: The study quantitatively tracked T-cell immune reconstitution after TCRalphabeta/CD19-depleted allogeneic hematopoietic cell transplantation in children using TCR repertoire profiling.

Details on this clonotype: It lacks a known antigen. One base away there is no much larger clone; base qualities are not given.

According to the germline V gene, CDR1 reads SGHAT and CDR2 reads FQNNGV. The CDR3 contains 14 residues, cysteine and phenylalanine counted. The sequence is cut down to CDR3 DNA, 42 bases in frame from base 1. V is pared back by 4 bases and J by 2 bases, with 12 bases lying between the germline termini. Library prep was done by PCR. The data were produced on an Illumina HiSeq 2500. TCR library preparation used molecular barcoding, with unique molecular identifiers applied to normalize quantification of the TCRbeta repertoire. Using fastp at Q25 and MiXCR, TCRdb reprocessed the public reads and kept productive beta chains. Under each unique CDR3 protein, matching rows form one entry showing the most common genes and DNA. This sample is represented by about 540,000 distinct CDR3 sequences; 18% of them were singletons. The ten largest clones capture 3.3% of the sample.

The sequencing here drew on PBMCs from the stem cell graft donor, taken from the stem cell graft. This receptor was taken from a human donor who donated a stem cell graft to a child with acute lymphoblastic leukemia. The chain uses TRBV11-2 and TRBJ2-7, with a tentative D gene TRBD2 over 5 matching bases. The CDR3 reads CASSSIRRTYEQYF. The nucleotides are TGTGCCAGCAGCTCGATCAGGAGGACCTACGAGCAGTACTTC.